This entry describes one T cell receptor beta chain. Its antigen is not known. The PCR used 60 Vbeta and 13 Jbeta primers. Clones were sequenced by immunoSEQ multiplex PCR, and TCRdb holds only the in-frame ones, with some missing. The sample table sets out roughly 46,000 clones. This record belongs to a study of cytomegalovirus exposure and HLA in healthy donors. Study-wide context: Earlier results showed 90 million to 130 million unique TCR beta sequences derived from approximately 180 million T cells.

Notes on the study in general: Presence/absence analyses assumed roughly uniform sequencing depth across donors, which may not hold.

The sequenced sample consisted of PBMCs. This clonotype originated in a woman aged 40 to 50 in good health and CMV-seronegative.

CDR3: CASSFSGSNTEAFF. Here the CDR3 DNA reads TGCGCCAGCAGCTTCTCGGGGTCGAACACTGAAGCTTTCTTT. The V and J genes are TRBV5-1 and TRBJ1-1, with D uncertain. V was trimmed by 2 bases and J by 1 base, leaving 9 bases between them. The CDR3 has 14 amino acids. From germline, CDR1 is SGHRS and CDR2 YFSETQ.